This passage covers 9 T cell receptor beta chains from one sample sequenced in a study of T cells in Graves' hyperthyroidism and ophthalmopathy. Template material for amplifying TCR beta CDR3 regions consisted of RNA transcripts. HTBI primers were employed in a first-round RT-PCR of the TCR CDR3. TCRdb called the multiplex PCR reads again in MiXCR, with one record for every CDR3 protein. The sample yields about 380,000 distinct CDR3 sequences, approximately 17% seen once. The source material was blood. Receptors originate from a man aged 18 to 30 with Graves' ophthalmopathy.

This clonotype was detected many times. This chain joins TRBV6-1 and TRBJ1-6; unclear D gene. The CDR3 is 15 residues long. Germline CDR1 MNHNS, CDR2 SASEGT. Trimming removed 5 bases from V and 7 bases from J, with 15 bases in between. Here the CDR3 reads CASSQPGLDNSPLHF. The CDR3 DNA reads TGTGCCAGCAGTCAGCCCGGACTCGACAATTCACCCCTCCACTTT.

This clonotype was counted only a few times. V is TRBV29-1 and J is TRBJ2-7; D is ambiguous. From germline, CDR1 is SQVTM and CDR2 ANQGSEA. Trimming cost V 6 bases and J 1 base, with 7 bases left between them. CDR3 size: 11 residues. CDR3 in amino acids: CSVVVSYEQYF. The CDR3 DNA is TGCAGCGTGGTAGTTTCCTACGAGCAGTACTTC.

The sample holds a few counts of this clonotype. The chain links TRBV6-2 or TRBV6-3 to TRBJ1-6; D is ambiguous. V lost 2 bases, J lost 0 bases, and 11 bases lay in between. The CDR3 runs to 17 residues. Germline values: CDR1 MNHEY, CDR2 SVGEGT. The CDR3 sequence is CASSYRASVSYNSPLHF. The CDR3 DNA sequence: TGTGCCAGCAGTTACAGGGCATCCGTCTCCTATAATTCACCCCTCCACTTT.

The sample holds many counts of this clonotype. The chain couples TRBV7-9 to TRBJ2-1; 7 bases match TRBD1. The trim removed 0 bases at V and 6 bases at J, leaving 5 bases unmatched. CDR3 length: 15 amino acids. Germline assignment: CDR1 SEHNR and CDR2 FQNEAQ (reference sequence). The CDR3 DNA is TGTGCCAGCAGCTTAGCAGGGGGCGAGTTCAATGAGCAGTTCTTC. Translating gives CASSLAGGEFNEQFF. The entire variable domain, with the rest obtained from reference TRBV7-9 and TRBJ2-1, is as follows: DTGVSQNPRHKITKRGQNVTFRCDPISEHNRLYWYRQTLGQGPEFLTYFQNEAQLEKSRLLSDRFSAERPKGSFSTLEIQRTEQGDSAMYLCASSLAGGEFNEQFFGPGTRLTVL.

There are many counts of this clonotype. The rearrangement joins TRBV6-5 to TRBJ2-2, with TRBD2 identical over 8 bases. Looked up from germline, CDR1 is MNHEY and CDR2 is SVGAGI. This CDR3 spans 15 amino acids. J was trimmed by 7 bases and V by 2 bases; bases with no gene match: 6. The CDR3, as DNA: TGTGCCAGCAGTTACACCCCGGGGGGGTACGGGGAGCTGTTTTTT. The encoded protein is CASSYTPGGYGELFF.

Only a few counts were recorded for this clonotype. In DNA, the CDR3 is TGTGCCAGCACCAGCATTCTAGCGGGGGCCGGGGAGCTGTTTTTT. This encodes CASTSILAGAGELFF. This chain links TRBV3-1 with TRBJ2-2; 10 positions match TRBD2. Germline CDR1 and CDR2: LGHDT and YNNKEL (reference sequence). The CDR3 length is 15 residues. V shed 7 bases, J shed 6 bases, and the junction held 8 bases outside the gene matches.

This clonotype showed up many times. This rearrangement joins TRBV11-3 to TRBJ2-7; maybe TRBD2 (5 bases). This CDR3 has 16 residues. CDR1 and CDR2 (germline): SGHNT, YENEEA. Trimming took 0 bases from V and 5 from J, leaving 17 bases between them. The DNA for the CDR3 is TGTGCCAGCAGCTTAGATCCGTCCCCTGAGGGCGACGAGCAGTACTTC. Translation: CASSLDPSPEGDEQYF.

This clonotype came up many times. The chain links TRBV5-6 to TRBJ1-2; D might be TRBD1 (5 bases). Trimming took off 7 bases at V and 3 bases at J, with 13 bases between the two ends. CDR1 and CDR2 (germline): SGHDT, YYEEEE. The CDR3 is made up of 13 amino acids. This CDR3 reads CASHQKGYYGYTF. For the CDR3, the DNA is TGTGCCAGCCACCAGAAGGGGTACTATGGCTACACCTTC.

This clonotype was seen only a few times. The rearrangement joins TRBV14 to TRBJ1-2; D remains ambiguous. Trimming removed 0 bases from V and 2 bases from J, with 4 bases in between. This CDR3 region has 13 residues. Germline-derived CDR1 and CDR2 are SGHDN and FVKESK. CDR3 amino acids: CASSQDENYGYTF. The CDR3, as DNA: TGTGCCAGCAGCCAAGACGAGAACTATGGCTACACCTTC.